The 18 T cell receptor beta chains in this list originate from one sample, sequenced in a study of CD4 T cells in relation to SARS-CoV-2 and coronaviruses. Only in-frame clones appear in the TCRdb table, and some are missing; sequencing was by immunoSEQ multiplex PCR. The table records 60,000 to 65,000 clones, about 94% of them present only once. The unexposed donors gave CD4+ T cells in 2011-2018, prior to COVID-19. Sequenced material: naive CD4+ T cells from PBMCs. Specified subset: naive CD4+ T cells isolated by negative enrichment. The receptors were gathered from a human donor in good health.

The V and J genes are TRBV30 and TRBJ1-3; the D is unclear. V was shortened by 4 bases and J by 1 base, with 5 bases between the two germline ends. Germline CDR1 is GTSNPN and CDR2 is SVGIG (reference sequence). CDR3 size: 12 residues. CDR3 sequence: CAWTRSGNTIYF. In nucleotides, the CDR3 is TGTGCCTGGACCCGATCTGGAAACACCATATATTTT.

This clone was seen once. The gene calls are TRBV5-6 and TRBJ2-1; D unresolved. Germline V lookup: CDR1 SGHDT, CDR2 YYEEEE. The CDR3 runs 16 residues. The V end lost 0 bases, the J end lost 10 bases, and 20 bases lay between the germline ends. CDR3 bases: TGTGCCAGCAGCTTGGGGGGTGGGGTAGCATCATCCGAGCAGTTCTTC. Its protein product is CASSLGGGVASSEQFF.

This clone was observed a handful of times. V usage is TRBV10-1 and J usage is TRBJ2-7; tentative D call: TRBD1 (6 bases). The CDR3 spans 13 residues. The germline CDR1 and CDR2 sequences are WNHNN and SYGVQD (reference sequence). Trimming stripped 5 bases from V and 3 bases from J, with 11 bases between. The DNA of the CDR3 is TGCGCCAGCAGTATAGGACAGCTCTACGAGCAGTACTTC. Translated, it gives CASSIGQLYEQYF.

DNA of the CDR3: TGTGCCAGCAGCGAGGGGGGGAATTCGAGCGGGGGACCTGGGAGTGAGCAGTTCTTC. Translating it yields CASSEGGNSSGGPGSEQFF. This chain links TRBV21-1 with TRBJ2-1; TRBD2 reflects the table's D call only, with no check against the DNA. TRBV21-1 is a pseudogene locus. This CDR3 region has 19 residues.

CDR3 DNA sequence: TGTGCCAGCAGCTTAGACCACTATTTTTCGCAGTTCTTC. Translated, it gives CASSLDHYFSQFF. This sequence joins TRBV7-2 and TRBJ2-1, with D unresolved. The CDR3 spans 13 residues. In germline, CDR1 is SGHTA, CDR2 FQGNSA. Trimming shortened V by 1 base and J by 12 bases, and 13 bases separated the two germline ends.

V gene TRBV5-4 combines with J gene TRBJ2-7, with 11 bases matching TRBD2. CDR1 and CDR2 (germline): SGHNT, YYREEE (reference sequence). V lost 4 bases, J lost 6 bases, and 9 bases stayed unmatched. This CDR3 is built from 15 residues. CDR3 nucleotide sequence: TGTGCCAGCAGCACTCGACTAGCGGGAAAGGTCGAGCAGTACTTC. Encoded protein: CASSTRLAGKVEQYF.

CDR3 amino acids: CASSSRELGRTPGELFF. The CDR3 DNA sequence: TGTGCCAGCAGCTCCCGGGAGCTCGGGAGGACCCCCGGGGAGCTGTTTTTT. The chain carries TRBV11-3 and TRBJ2-2, with 7 bases matching TRBD2. The CDR3 has 17 residues. Germline loops: CDR1 SGHNT, CDR2 YENEEA. The junction had 14 bases not matched to a gene; V was cut back by 4 bases and J by 6 bases.

The chain has TRBV7-3 and TRBJ2-7; 13 bases line up with TRBD2. J was trimmed by 5 bases and V by 5 bases; bases with no gene match: 6. This CDR3 comprises 15 residues. Germline CDR1 SGHTA, CDR2 FQGTGA. The CDR3 spells CASSPGLAGVHEQYF. In nucleotides, the CDR3 is TGTGCCAGCAGCCCCGGACTAGCGGGAGTCCACGAGCAGTACTTC.

The V call is TRBV27, the J call TRBJ2-7, with 11 bases lining up with TRBD2. Losses at the gene ends were 2 bases for V and 9 bases for J; bases not matched to a gene: 9. This CDR3 contains 15 residues. Germline V lookup: CDR1 MNHEY, CDR2 SMNVEV (reference sequence). CDR3 DNA sequence: TGTGCCAGCAGTTTAATAGGACTAGCGGGTCAGAGGCAGTACTTC. This translates into CASSLIGLAGQRQYF.

The chain is built from TRBV7-9 and TRBJ2-5; 10 nucleotides match TRBD2. The V gene's germline CDR1 is SEHNR and CDR2 FQNEAQ (reference sequence). V trimming: 5 bases; J trimming: 5 bases; junction bases outside the gene matches: 11. CDR3 size: 16 residues. CDR3 sequence (DNA): TGTGCCAGCAGCCGACCGGGACTAGCGAGTATCGAGACCCAGTACTTC. Protein sequence: CASSRPGLASIETQYF.

The chain employs TRBV27 and TRBJ2-7, with 8 bases identical to TRBD1. This CDR3 contains 14 residues. V was pared by 4 bases and J by 3 bases, with 5 bases of the junction left unmatched. Germline V gene lookup returns CDR1 MNHEY and CDR2 SMNVEV (reference sequence). The CDR3 protein is CASSSGTGHYEQYF. DNA of the CDR3: TGTGCCAGCAGTTCCGGGACAGGACACTACGAGCAGTACTTC.

This chain connects TRBV5-6 to TRBJ1-1; tentative D call: TRBD1 (5 bases). The CDR3 covers 15 residues. CDR1 is SGHDT and CDR2 is YYEEEE in the germline V gene. The V end was cut by 4 bases, the J end by 0 bases, with 13 bases between. Here the CDR3 DNA reads TGTGCCAGCAGCAATCAGGGTCTCATGAACACTGAAGCTTTCTTT. This encodes CASSNQGLMNTEAFF.

The V gene is TRBV13, the J gene TRBJ1-1, with 7 positions matching TRBD1. The CDR3 length is 15 residues. Germline V gene data show CDR1 as PRHDT and CDR2 as FYEKMQ (reference sequence). The V and J ends lost 5 bases and 1 base, in that order; junction bases with no gene match: 7. CDR3 residues: CASSDYRGGNTEAFF. The DNA for the CDR3 is TGTGCCAGCAGCGACTACAGGGGTGGGAACACTGAAGCTTTCTTT. Using reference TRBV13 and TRBJ1-1 for the parts outside the CDR3, the full variable domain is AAGVIQSPRHLIKEKRETATLKCYPIPRHDTVYWYQQGPGQDPQFLISFYEKMQSDKGSIPDRFSAQQFSDYHSELNMSSLELGDSALYFCASSDYRGGNTEAFFGQGTRLTVV.

CDR3 sequence reads: CASSLRGDLSYEQYF. The CDR3 bases are TGTGCCAGCAGCCTACGAGGGGACCTCTCCTACGAGCAGTACTTC. The chain has TRBV7-2 and TRBJ2-7; D is perhaps TRBD1 or TRBD2 (5 bases each). Germline V gives CDR1 SGHTA, CDR2 FQGNSA. The CDR3 totals 15 residues. Trimming pared 5 bases from V and 0 bases from J, leaving 14 bases between. The variable domain in full, with the rest retrieved from reference TRBV7-2 and TRBJ2-7, is GAGVSQSPSNKVTEKGKDVELRCDPISGHTALYWYRQSLGQGLEFLIYFQGNSAPDKSGLPSDRFSAERTGGSVSTLTIQRTQQEDSAVYLCASSLRGDLSYEQYFGPGTRLTVT.

The genes are TRBV2 and TRBJ1-2, with a possible D match to TRBD1 (6 bases). Deletions cut 6 bases from V and 7 bases from J, with 15 bases between. Germline values: CDR1 SNHLY, CDR2 FYNNEI. The CDR3 extends over 13 amino acids. CDR3 sequence: CASSQTGLGGYTF. DNA for the CDR3: TGTGCCAGCAGCCAAACAGGGCTGGGTGGCTACACCTTC. Full variable domain (remainder filled in from reference TRBV2 and TRBJ1-2): EPEVTQTPSHQVTQMGQEVILRCVPISNHLYFYWYRQILGQKVEFLVSFYNNEISEKSEIFDDQFSVERPDGSNFTLKIRSTKLEDSAMYFCASSQTGLGGYTFGSGTRLTVV.

The rearrangement links TRBV4-1 to TRBJ2-7; TRBD1 agrees at 8 bases. The CDR3 has 15 residues. Trimming took 3 bases from V and 2 from J; bases not matched to a gene: 6. The germline CDR1 and CDR2 sequences are MGHRA and YSYEKL. CDR3 sequence (DNA): TGCGCCAGCAGCCAGCGACAGGGGCCCCCCTACGAGCAGTACTTC. This translates into CASSQRQGPPYEQYF.

This chain uses TRBV5-6 with TRBJ1-1; TRBD1 matches 7 bases. The germline V gene has CDR1 SGHDT and CDR2 YYEEEE. V shed 5 bases, J shed 3 bases, and the junction held 13 bases outside the gene matches. The CDR3 sequence is 16 residues long. The DNA of the CDR3 is TGTGCCAGCAGACAGACAGGGAGCGGGTCCCACACTGAAGCTTTCTTT. It codes for CASRQTGSGSHTEAFF. Filled out from reference TRBV5-6 and TRBJ1-1, the complete variable domain reads DAGVTQSPTHLIKTRGQQVTLRCSPKSGHDTVSWYQQALGQGPQFIFQYYEEEERQRGNFPDRFSGHQFPNYSSELNVNALLLGDSALYLCASRQTGSGSHTEAFFGQGTRLTVV.

CDR3 loop: CASSQRVGRSYNEQFF. The DNA for the CDR3 is TGCGCCAGCAGCCAAAGGGTTGGCCGCTCCTACAATGAGCAGTTCTTC. This chain links TRBV4-1 with TRBJ2-1; the D is unclear. The V and J ends lost 2 bases and 0 bases respectively, with 11 bases between them. Germline CDR1 and CDR2: MGHRA and YSYEKL. The CDR3 has 16 residues.